These 22 T cell receptor beta chains share one sample of origin, sequenced in a study of blood T cell repertoires in COVID-19. The data were produced by immunoSEQ multiplex PCR, yet TCRdb's version contains in-frame clones alone and is incomplete. The table has 200,000 to 250,000 clones, approximately 85% seen once; the top ten hold about 2.5%. Sequencing was done on a sample of peripheral blood. All receptors come from a woman in her seventies with COVID-19, enrolled during active disease.

This chain joins TRBV12-2 and TRBJ2-3; the DNA was not compared with TRBD1, the D call given in the table. TRBV12-2 is a known pseudogene. This CDR3 region has 17 residues. CDR3 nucleotide sequence: TGTGCAAGTCGCTTAGCCCGGGACATCACTAGCACAGATACGCAGTATTTT. Protein sequence: CASRLARDITSTDTQYF.

The chain carries TRBV5-4 and TRBJ1-6; 7 bases are a match to TRBD1. The J segment lost 6 bases and the V segment lost 4 bases, leaving 4 bases of the junction unmatched. The CDR3 sequence is 14 residues long. The germline gives CDR1 SGHNT, CDR2 YYREEE (reference sequence). The DNA for the CDR3 is TGTGCCAGCAGCCGGGACAGCGTTAATTCACCCCTCCACTTT. It translates to CASSRDSVNSPLHF.

The gene calls are TRBV27 and TRBJ2-7; 8 bases are shared with TRBD2. The CDR3 has 14 amino acids. In germline, CDR1 is MNHEY, CDR2 SMNVEV (reference sequence). CDR3 residues: CASSFPASGGPLSV. The DNA for the CDR3 is TGTGCCAGCAGTTTCCCGGCCAGCGGGGGCCCCTTATCCGTC.

V usage is TRBV5-1 and J usage is TRBJ2-5; tentatively, D is TRBD1 (6 bases). Trimming left V 0 bases short and J 5 bases short, with 23 bases between. Looked up from germline, CDR1 is SGHRS and CDR2 is YFSETQ. This CDR3 is built from 18 residues. The CDR3 DNA reads TGCGCCAGCAGCTTGGCCAGTGCAGGGGTCGGTGCGAGGGAGACCCAGTACTTC. This sequence encodes CASSLASAGVGARETQYF.

The gene calls are TRBV4-1 and TRBJ2-7, with 9 nucleotides matching TRBD2. With V trimmed by 0 bases and J by 5 bases, 11 bases remained unmatched. Germline loops: CDR1 MGHRA, CDR2 YSYEKL. This CDR3 contains 17 residues. CDR3 residues: CASSQERSVAGEDEQYF. Written as DNA, the CDR3 is TGCGCCAGCAGCCAAGAGAGGTCCGTAGCGGGAGAGGACGAGCAGTACTTC.

The chain joins TRBV3-1 (or the pseudogene TRBV3-2) to TRBJ2-6; 8 bases line up with TRBD2. The V gene's germline CDR1 is LGHDT and CDR2 YNNKEL (reference sequence). The CDR3 runs 19 residues. V gave up 4 bases and J gave up 0 bases; unmatched junction bases: 11. In DNA form, the CDR3 reads TGTGCCAGCAGCCGCCTCGCCGGGAGGGCCACCTCTGGGGCCAACGTCCTGACTTTC. The encoded protein is CASSRLAGRATSGANVLTF.

V and J are TRBV6-5 and TRBJ1-4, with D possibly TRBD1 on 5 matching bases. Germline V CDR1 and CDR2: MNHEY, SVGAGI. V shed 5 bases and J shed 10 bases, with 17 bases lying between them. The length of the CDR3 is 14 residues. The DNA of the CDR3 is TGTGCCAGCAGTCTCCGGGACTCGGAAAGAAAACTGTTTTTT. This encodes CASSLRDSERKLFF.

The V call is TRBV7-2, the J call TRBJ2-1; D unresolved. The germline CDR1 and CDR2 sequences are SGHTA and FQGNSA. The CDR3 runs to 15 residues. Trimming pared 7 bases from V and 4 bases from J, leaving 17 bases between. CDR3 sequence reads: CASKSSALQYNEQFF. The DNA of the CDR3 is TGTGCCAGCAAAAGCTCGGCGTTACAGTACAATGAGCAGTTCTTC.

Remarks on this clone: Different DNA sequences within this sample yield the same CDR3. The J gene is TRBJ1-1, the V gene TRBV6-2 or TRBV6-3, with D perhaps matching TRBD1 (6 bases). This CDR3 contains 14 residues. From germline, CDR1 is MNHEY and CDR2 SVGEGT. V lost 5 bases to trimming and J lost 1 base, with 11 bases between them. CDR3 region: CASSLTGRNTEAFF. Written as DNA, the CDR3 is TGTGCCAGCAGTCTTACAGGGAGGAACACTGAAGCTTTCTTT.

DNA of the CDR3: TGTGCCTCTGAGAGGGGTGCAGGAGGGATTGAAGCTTTCTTT. Protein product: CASERGAGGIEAFF. The genes are TRBV19 and TRBJ1-1; TRBD1 might be the D (5 bases). Trimming shortened V by 11 bases and J by 7 bases, and 23 bases separated the two germline ends. Germline assignment: CDR1 LNHDA and CDR2 SQIVND (reference sequence). The CDR3 has 14 residues. Full variable domain (outside the CDR3, taken from reference TRBV19 and TRBJ1-1): DGGITQSPKYLFRKEGQNVTLSCEQNLNHDAMYWYRQDPGQGLRLIYYSQIVNDFQKGDIAEGYSVSREKKESFPLTVTSAQKNPTAFYLCASERGAGGIEAFFGQGTRLTVV.

The chain links TRBV24-1 to TRBJ2-2; perhaps TRBD1 as D (5 bases). CDR3 size: 15 residues. Per germline, CDR1 KGHDR and CDR2 SFDVKD. V lost 5 bases to trimming and J lost 1 base, with 10 bases between them. CDR3 loop: CATSARDLNTGELFF. CDR3 sequence (DNA): TGTGCCACCAGTGCCAGGGATCTGAACACCGGGGAGCTGTTTTTT.

The V call is TRBV24-1, the J call TRBJ2-1; weak D call: TRBD1 (6 bases). The CDR3 length is 14 residues. Germline loops: CDR1 KGHDR, CDR2 SFDVKD. Between the trimmed V and J ends, which lost 0 bases and 9 bases, there was a span of 11 bases. DNA of the CDR3: TGTGCCACCAGTGATTTGCAGGGGTCGGGTGAGCAGTTCTTC. Translating it yields CATSDLQGSGEQFF.

The chain couples TRBV9 to TRBJ1-4; D call uncertain. The ends were cut back, 0 bases at V and 8 bases at J, with 14 bases in the middle. This CDR3 has 15 residues. The germline CDR1 and CDR2 sequences are SGDLS and YYNGEE. CDR3 region: CASSVEGIGKEKLFF. The CDR3 nucleotides read TGTGCCAGCAGCGTAGAAGGCATCGGGAAGGAAAAACTGTTTTTT.

The chain joins TRBV10-3 to TRBJ1-2; 8 bases are shared with TRBD1. With 8 bases clipped from V and 7 bases from J, the junction kept 6 bases outside the gene matches. CDR3 length: 12 residues. Germline assignment: CDR1 ENHRY and CDR2 SYGVKD. CDR3 in DNA: TGTGCCATCCAGGACAGGGCTGGTGGCTACACCTTC. Protein product: CAIQDRAGGYTF.

The chain joins TRBV14 to TRBJ2-7; weak D call: TRBD2 (7 bases). The CDR3 contains 15 residues. V was shortened by 1 base and J by 2 bases, with 12 bases between the two germline ends. Germline V CDR1 and CDR2: SGHDN, FVKESK. The CDR3 DNA sequence: TGTGCCAGCAGCCAAGGGTCGGGGGGCACCTACGAGCAGTACTTC. This encodes CASSQGSGGTYEQYF.

This chain connects TRBV30 to TRBJ2-7, with 8 bases that match TRBD2. The V segment lost 2 bases and the J segment 2 bases; nucleotides outside the gene matches: 5. This CDR3 is built from 14 residues. Germline CDR1 is GTSNPN and CDR2 is SVGIG (reference sequence). The DNA of the CDR3 is TGTGCCTGGAGTCGGGGGCGGGAGGCCTACGAGCAGTACTTC. Translation gives CAWSRGREAYEQYF.

The table lists this clone with a few counts. This rearrangement joins TRBV10-1 to TRBJ2-7, with a tentative D call TRBD2 (6 bases). The CDR3 has 13 residues. The germline gives CDR1 WNHNN, CDR2 SYGVQD (reference sequence). V was cut by 10 bases and J by 4 bases, with 17 bases left in between. CDR3 coding DNA: TGCGCCATCCTGGCTCAGGCGGGGTACGAGCAGTACTTC. It encodes CAILAQAGYEQYF.

The chain combines TRBV2 with TRBJ1-2; 7 bases line up with TRBD1. In germline, CDR1 is SNHLY, CDR2 FYNNEI. This CDR3 comprises 14 residues. Trimming took 5 bases from V and 7 from J; bases not matched to a gene: 10. The CDR3 sequence is CASSSIQGVGGYTF. For the CDR3, the DNA is TGTGCCAGCAGTTCCATCCAGGGGGTTGGTGGCTACACCTTC. The full variable domain, rest sourced from reference TRBV2 and TRBJ1-2, is EPEVTQTPSHQVTQMGQEVILRCVPISNHLYFYWYRQILGQKVEFLVSFYNNEISEKSEIFDDQFSVERPDGSNFTLKIRSTKLEDSAMYFCASSSIQGVGGYTFGSGTRLTVV.

This clone was observed a single time. The gene calls are TRBV2 and TRBJ1-3; D is unresolved. From germline, CDR1 is SNHLY and CDR2 FYNNEI. V dropped 6 bases and J dropped 9 bases, with 18 bases sitting between them. CDR3 length: 14 amino acids. CDR3 in amino acids: CASRDTGREGTIYF. In nucleotides, the CDR3 is TGTGCCAGCAGAGACACGGGTCGGGAGGGCACCATATATTTT. The full variable domain, its missing parts supplied by reference TRBV2 and TRBJ1-3, is EPEVTQTPSHQVTQMGQEVILRCVPISNHLYFYWYRQILGQKVEFLVSFYNNEISEKSEIFDDQFSVERPDGSNFTLKIRSTKLEDSAMYFCASRDTGREGTIYFGEGSWLTVV.

The chain links TRBV7-9 to TRBJ2-1; 8 nucleotides align to TRBD1. The CDR3 is made up of 15 amino acids. CDR1 and CDR2 from the germline V gene are SEHNR and FQNEAQ (reference sequence). Trimming took 1 base from V and 7 from J; bases not matched to a gene: 6. This CDR3 reads CASSLGQGASNEQFF. CDR3 nucleotides: TGTGCCAGCAGCTTAGGGCAGGGGGCGTCAAATGAGCAGTTCTTC.

CDR3 coding DNA: TGTGCCAGCAGCTTCTACAGGGAATACTACGAGCAGTACTTC. Amino acids: CASSFYREYYEQYF. The chain employs TRBV7-4 and TRBJ2-7; a possible D gene is TRBD1 (6 bases). The CDR3 is 14 residues long. Germline-derived CDR1 and CDR2 are SGHVT and SQSDAQ. Trimming removed 3 bases at V and 3 bases at J, with 12 bases between.

The chain joins TRBV6-6 to TRBJ1-2; D is ambiguous. Germline CDR1 is MNHNY and CDR2 is SVGAGI (reference sequence). The CDR3 runs 14 residues. Trimming left V 6 bases short and J 4 bases short, with 15 bases between. For the CDR3, the DNA is TGTGCCAGCAGACCCCGTGATGGCGGCTATGGCTACACCTTC. Translation: CASRPRDGGYGYTF.